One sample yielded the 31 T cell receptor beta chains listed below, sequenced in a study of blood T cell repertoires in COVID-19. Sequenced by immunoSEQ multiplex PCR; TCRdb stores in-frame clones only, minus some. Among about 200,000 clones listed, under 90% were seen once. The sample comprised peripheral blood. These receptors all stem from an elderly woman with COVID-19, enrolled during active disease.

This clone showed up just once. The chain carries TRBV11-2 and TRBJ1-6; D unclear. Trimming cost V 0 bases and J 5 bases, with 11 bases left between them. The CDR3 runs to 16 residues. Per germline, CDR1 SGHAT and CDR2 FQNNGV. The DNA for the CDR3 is TGTGCCAGCAGCTTAGATCGGGCGGGGAATAATTCACCCCTCCACTTT. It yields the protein CASSLDRAGNNSPLHF.

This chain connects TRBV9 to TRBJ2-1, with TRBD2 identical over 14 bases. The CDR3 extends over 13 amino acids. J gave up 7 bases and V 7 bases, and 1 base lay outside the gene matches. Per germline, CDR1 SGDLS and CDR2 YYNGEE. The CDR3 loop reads CASGLAGGNEQFF. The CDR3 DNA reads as TGTGCCAGCGGACTAGCGGGAGGAAATGAGCAGTTCTTC. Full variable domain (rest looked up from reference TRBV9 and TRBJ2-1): DSGVTQTPKHLITATGQRVTLRCSPRSGDLSVYWYQQSLDQGLQFLIQYYNGEERAKGNILERFSAQQFPDLHSELNLSSLELGDSALYFCASGLAGGNEQFFGPGTRLTVL.

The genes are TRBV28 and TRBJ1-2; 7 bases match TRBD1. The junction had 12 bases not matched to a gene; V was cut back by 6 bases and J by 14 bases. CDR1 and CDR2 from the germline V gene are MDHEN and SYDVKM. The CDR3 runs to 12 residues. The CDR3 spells CASSSSSGGDTF. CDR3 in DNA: TGTGCCAGCAGCAGCAGCTCAGGGGGAGATACCTTC.

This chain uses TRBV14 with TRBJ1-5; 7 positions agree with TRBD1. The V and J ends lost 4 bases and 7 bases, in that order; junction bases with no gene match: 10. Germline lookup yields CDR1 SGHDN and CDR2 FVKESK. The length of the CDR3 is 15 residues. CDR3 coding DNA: TGTGCCAGCAGCCGTTCTAGGGGGCGAGGACAGCCCCAGCATTTT. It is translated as CASSRSRGRGQPQHF.

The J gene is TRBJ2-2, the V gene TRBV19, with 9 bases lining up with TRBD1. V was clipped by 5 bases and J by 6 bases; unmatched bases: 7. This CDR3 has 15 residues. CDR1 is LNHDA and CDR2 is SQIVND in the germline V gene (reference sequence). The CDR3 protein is CASSPHRGRPGELFF. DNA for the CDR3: TGTGCCAGTAGTCCCCACAGGGGGCGCCCCGGGGAGCTGTTTTTT.

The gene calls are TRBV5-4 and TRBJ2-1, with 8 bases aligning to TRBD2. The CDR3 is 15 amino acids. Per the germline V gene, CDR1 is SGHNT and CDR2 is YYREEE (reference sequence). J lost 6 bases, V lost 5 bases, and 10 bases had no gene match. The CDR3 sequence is CASSRTSYIGNEQFF. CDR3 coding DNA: TGTGCCAGCAGTCGGACTAGCTATATTGGCAATGAGCAGTTCTTC.

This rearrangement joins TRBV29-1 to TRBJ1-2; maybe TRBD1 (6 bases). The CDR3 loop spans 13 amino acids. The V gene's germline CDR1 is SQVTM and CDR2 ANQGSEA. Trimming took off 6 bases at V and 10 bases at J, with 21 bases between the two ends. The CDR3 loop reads CSVVFGGRGAYTF. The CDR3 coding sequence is TGCAGCGTGGTCTTCGGGGGGCGGGGTGCCTACACCTTC.

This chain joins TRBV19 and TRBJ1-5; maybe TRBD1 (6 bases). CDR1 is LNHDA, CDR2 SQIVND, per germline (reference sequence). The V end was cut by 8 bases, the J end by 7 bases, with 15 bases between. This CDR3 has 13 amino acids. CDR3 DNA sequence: TGTGCCAGTGCTCAGGGGTCAGGACAGCCCCAGCATTTT. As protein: CASAQGSGQPQHF.

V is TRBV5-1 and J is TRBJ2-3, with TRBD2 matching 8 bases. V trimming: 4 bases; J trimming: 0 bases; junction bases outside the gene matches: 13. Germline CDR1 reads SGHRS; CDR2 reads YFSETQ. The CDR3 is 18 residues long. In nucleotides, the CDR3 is TGCGCCAGCAGCCCCAGAATCAGAGCGGGGGCAAGCACAGATACGCAGTATTTT. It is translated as CASSPRIRAGASTDTQYF.

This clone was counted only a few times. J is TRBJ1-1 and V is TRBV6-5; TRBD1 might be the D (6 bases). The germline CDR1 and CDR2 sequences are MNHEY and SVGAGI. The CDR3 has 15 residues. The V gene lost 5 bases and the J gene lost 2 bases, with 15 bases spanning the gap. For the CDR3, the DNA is TGTGCCAGCAGTAGGGGGGGCAACCGAAACACTGAAGCTTTCTTT. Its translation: CASSRGGNRNTEAFF.

The CDR3 region has the DNA TGTGCCAGCAGCTTGGGTCCCGGGACTAGCGGGAACAATGAGCAGTTCTTC. Its translation: CASSLGPGTSGNNEQFF. V is TRBV5-4 and J is TRBJ2-1, with TRBD2 matching 13 bases. The V gene end was trimmed by 0 bases and the J gene end by 5 bases; junction bases not matched to a gene: 5. This CDR3 is built from 17 residues. Germline assignment: CDR1 SGHNT and CDR2 YYREEE (reference sequence).

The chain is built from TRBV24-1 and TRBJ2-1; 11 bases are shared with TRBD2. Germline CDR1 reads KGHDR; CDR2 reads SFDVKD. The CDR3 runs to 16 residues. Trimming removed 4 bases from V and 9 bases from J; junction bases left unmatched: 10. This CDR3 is CATSELLAGGHVEQFF. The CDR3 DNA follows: TGTGCCACCAGTGAACTCCTAGCGGGAGGACATGTTGAGCAGTTCTTC.

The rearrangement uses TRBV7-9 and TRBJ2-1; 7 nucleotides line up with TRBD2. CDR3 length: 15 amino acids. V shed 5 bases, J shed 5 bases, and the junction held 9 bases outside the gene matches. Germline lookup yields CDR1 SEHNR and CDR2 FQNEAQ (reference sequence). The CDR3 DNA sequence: TGTGCCAGCAGCCGGTGGGCGGGAGACCACAATGAGCAGTTCTTC. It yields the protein CASSRWAGDHNEQFF.

The DNA of the CDR3 is TGTGCCAGCAGTTCCACAGGGGTTGGGGCCAACGTCCTGACTTTC. Protein: CASSSTGVGANVLTF. The chain recombines TRBV28 with TRBJ2-6; 7 positions match TRBD1. V dropped 4 bases and J dropped 3; count of bases not matched to a gene: 3. CDR3 length: 15 residues. Germline V gene data show CDR1 as MDHEN and CDR2 as SYDVKM. The entire variable domain, with the rest obtained from reference TRBV28 and TRBJ2-6, is as follows: DVKVTQSSRYLVKRTGEKVFLECVQDMDHENMFWYRQDPGLGLRLIYFSYDVKMKEKGDIPEGYSVSREKKERFSLILESASTNQTSMYLCASSSTGVGANVLTFGAGSRLTVL.

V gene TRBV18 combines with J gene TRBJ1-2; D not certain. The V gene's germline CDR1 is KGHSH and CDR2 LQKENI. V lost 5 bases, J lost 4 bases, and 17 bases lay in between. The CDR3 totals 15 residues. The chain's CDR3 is CASSSTYEVGYGYTF. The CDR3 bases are TGTGCCAGCTCATCCACCTATGAGGTGGGCTATGGCTACACCTTC.

The CDR3 DNA follows: TGTGCCAGCAGTGCCAGGACAGGGACGTATAATTCACCCCTCCACTTT. This translates into CASSARTGTYNSPLHF. The J gene is TRBJ1-6, the V gene TRBV6-1; 8 nucleotides align to TRBD1. This CDR3 is 16 amino acids long. Trimming at V came to 4 bases and at J to 4 bases, leaving 6 bases not matched to a gene. Germline loops: CDR1 MNHNS, CDR2 SASEGT.

Written as DNA, the CDR3 is TGTGCCAGCAGCTTGGGAGGGAACACTGAAGCTTTCTTT. This translates into CASSLGGNTEAFF. The chain employs TRBV5-5 and TRBJ1-1; D unclear. The CDR3 consists of 13 residues. Germline V gives CDR1 SGHKS, CDR2 YYEKEE (reference sequence). Trimming took 0 bases from V and 1 from J, leaving 4 bases between them. Together with reference TRBV5-5 and TRBJ1-1, the CDR3 gives the full variable domain: DAGVTQSPTHLIKTRGQQVTLRCSPISGHKSVSWYQQVLGQGPQFIFQYYEKEERGRGNFPDRFSARQFPNYSSELNVNALLLGDSALYLCASSLGGNTEAFFGQGTRLTVV.

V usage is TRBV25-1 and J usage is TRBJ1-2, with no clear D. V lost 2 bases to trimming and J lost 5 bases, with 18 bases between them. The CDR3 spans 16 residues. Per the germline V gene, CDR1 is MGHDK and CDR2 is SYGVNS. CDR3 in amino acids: CASSEAMVRSLYGYTF. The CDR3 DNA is TGTGCCAGCAGTGAAGCAATGGTCCGGTCATTGTATGGCTACACCTTC.

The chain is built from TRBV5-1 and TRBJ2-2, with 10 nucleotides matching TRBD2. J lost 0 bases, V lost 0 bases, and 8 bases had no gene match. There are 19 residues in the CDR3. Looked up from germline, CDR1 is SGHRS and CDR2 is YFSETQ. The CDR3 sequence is CASSLALFGLAANTGELFF. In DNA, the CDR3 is TGCGCCAGCAGCTTGGCCCTCTTTGGACTAGCGGCGAACACCGGGGAGCTGTTTTTT.

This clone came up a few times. The CDR3 coding sequence is TGTGCCAGCTCACCAAGGGGCCCTGGTTCACCCCTCCACTTT. Residues: CASSPRGPGSPLHF. The gene calls are TRBV18 and TRBJ1-6, with a weak D call TRBD1 (5 bases). This CDR3 comprises 14 residues. Germline V gene data show CDR1 as KGHSH and CDR2 as LQKENI. The V gene lost 2 bases and the J gene lost 9 bases, with 11 bases spanning the gap.

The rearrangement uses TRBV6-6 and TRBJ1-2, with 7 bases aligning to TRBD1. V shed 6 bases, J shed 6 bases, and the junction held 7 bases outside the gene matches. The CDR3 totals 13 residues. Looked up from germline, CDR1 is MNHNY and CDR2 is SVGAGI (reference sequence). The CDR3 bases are TGTGCCAGCAGCCGGGACAGCAATGATGGCTACACCTTC. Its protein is CASSRDSNDGYTF.

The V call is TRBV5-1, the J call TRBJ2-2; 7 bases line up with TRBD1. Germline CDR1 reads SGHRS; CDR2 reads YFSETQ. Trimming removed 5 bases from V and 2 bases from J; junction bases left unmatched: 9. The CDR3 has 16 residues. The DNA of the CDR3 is TGCGCCAGCAGACCACCGACAGGGATCAACACCGGGGAGCTGTTTTTT. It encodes CASRPPTGINTGELFF.

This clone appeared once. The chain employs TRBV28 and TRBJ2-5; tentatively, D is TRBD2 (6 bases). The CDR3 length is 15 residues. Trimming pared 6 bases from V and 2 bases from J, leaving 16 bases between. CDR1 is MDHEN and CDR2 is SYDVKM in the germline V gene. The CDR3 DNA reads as TGTGCCAGCAGGGCTCGCGGGGAGGTACAAGAGACCCAGTACTTC. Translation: CASRARGEVQETQYF.

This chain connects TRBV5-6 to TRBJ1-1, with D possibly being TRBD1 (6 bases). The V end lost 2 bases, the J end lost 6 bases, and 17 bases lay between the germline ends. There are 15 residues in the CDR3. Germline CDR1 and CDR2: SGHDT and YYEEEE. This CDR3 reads CASSLGGVLSAEAFF. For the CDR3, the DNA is TGTGCCAGCAGCTTAGGGGGTGTCCTAAGCGCTGAAGCTTTCTTT.

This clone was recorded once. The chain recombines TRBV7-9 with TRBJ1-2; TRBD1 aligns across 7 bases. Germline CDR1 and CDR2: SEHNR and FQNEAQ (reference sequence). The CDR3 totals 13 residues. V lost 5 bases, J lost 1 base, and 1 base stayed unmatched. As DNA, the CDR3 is TGTGCCAGCAGCCGGGACAGTAACTATGGCTACACCTTC. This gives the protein CASSRDSNYGYTF.

As DNA, the CDR3 is TGTGCCAGCAGGCTGACGCAAACGGGCTATGGCTACACCTTC. Amino acid sequence: CASRLTQTGYGYTF. This rearrangement joins TRBV2 to TRBJ1-2; unclear D gene. CDR1 SNHLY and CDR2 FYNNEI come from the germline V gene. CDR3 size: 14 residues. Between the trimmed V and J ends, which lost 6 bases and 4 bases, there was a span of 15 bases.

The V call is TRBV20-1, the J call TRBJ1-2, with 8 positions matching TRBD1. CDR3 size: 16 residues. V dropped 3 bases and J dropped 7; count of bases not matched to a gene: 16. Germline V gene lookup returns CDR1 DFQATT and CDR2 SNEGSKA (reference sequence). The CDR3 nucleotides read TGCAGTGCTAGTTCTTACAGGGGGATGTTGTCTGGTGGCTACACCTTC. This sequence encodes CSASSYRGMLSGGYTF.

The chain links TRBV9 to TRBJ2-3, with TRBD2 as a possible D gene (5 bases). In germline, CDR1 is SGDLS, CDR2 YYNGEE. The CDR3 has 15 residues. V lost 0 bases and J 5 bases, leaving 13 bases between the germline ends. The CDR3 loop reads CASSVGASRRDTQYF. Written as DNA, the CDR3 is TGTGCCAGCAGCGTAGGGGCTAGCAGGAGAGATACGCAGTATTTT.

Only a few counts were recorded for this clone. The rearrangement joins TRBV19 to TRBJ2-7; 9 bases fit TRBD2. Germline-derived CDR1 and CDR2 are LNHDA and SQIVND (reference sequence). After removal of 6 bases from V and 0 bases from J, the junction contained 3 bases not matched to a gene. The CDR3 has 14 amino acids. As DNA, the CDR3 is TGTGCCAGTAGCCGGACTAGCGCCTCCTACGAGCAGTACTTC. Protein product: CASSRTSASYEQYF. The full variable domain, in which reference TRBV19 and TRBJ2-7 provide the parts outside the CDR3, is DGGITQSPKYLFRKEGQNVTLSCEQNLNHDAMYWYRQDPGQGLRLIYYSQIVNDFQKGDIAEGYSVSREKKESFPLTVTSAQKNPTAFYLCASSRTSASYEQYFGPGTRLTVT.

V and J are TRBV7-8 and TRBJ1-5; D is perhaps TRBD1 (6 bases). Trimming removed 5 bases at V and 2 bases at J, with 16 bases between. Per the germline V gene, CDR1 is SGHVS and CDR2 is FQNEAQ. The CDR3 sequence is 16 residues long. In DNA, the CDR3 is TGTGCCAGCAGCCGTTTAGGACAGAAAGGCAATCAGCCCCAGCATTTT. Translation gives CASSRLGQKGNQPQHF.

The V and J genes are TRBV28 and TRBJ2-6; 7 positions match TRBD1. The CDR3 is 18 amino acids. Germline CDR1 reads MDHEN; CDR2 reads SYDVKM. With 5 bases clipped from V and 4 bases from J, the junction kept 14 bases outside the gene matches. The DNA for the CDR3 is TGTGCCAGCAGTCTCCCCGGGACAGACTTTACGGGGGCCAACGTCCTGACTTTC. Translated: CASSLPGTDFTGANVLTF.